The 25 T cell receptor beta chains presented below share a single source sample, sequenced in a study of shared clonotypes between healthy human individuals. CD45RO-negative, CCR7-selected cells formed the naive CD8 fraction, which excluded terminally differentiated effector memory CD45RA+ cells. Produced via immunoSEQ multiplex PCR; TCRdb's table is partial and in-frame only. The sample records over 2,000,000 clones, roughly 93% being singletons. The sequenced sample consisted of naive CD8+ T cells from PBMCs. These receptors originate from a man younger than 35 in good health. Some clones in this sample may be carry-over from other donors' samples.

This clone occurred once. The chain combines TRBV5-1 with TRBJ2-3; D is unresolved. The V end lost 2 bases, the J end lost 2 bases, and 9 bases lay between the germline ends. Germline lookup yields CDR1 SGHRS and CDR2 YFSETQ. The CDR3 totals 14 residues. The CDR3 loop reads CASSFESFTDTQYF. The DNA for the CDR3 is TGCGCCAGCAGCTTTGAATCCTTCACAGATACGCAGTATTTT.

Here the CDR3 DNA reads TGTGCCAGCACCCCAGGCTATAATGAAAAACTGTTTTTT. Translation gives CASTPGYNEKLFF. The chain recombines TRBV7-7 with TRBJ1-4; D not certain. This CDR3 is built from 13 residues. V was cut by 7 bases and J by 4 bases, with 10 bases left in between. Germline-derived CDR1 and CDR2 are SSHAT and FNYEAQ (reference sequence).

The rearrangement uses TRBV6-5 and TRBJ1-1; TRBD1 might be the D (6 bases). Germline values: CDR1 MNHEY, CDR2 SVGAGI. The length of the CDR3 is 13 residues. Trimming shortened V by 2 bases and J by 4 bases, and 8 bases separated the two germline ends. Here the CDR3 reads CASSYRGSTEAFF. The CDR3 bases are TGTGCCAGCAGTTACAGGGGGAGCACTGAAGCTTTCTTT.

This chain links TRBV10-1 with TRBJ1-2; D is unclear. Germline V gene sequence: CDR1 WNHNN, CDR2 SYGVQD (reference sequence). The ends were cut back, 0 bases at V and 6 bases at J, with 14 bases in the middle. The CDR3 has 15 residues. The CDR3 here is CASSESIKTKDGYTF. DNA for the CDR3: TGCGCCAGCAGTGAGTCGATCAAAACCAAGGATGGCTACACCTTC.

The CDR3 sequence is CASSVGAPTQETQYF. Here the CDR3 DNA reads TGTGCCAGCAGTGTGGGGGCGCCTACCCAAGAGACCCAGTACTTC. The gene calls are TRBV28 and TRBJ2-5; possibly TRBD1 for D (6 bases). V dropped 5 bases and J dropped 1 base, with 14 bases sitting between them. The CDR3 covers 15 residues. The germline V gene has CDR1 MDHEN and CDR2 SYDVKM.

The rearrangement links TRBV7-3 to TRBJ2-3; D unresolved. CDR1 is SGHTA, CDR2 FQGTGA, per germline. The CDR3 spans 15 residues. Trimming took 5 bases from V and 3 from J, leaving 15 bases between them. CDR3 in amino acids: CASSPTFATTDTQYF. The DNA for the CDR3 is TGTGCCAGCAGCCCAACCTTTGCGACAACAGATACGCAGTATTTT.

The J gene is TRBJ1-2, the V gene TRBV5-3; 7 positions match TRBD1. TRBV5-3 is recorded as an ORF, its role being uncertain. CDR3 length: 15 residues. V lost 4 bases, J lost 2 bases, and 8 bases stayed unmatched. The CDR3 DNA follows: TGTGCCAGAAGCCTACCTCGGGGACAGAACTATGGCTACACCTTC. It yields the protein CARSLPRGQNYGYTF.

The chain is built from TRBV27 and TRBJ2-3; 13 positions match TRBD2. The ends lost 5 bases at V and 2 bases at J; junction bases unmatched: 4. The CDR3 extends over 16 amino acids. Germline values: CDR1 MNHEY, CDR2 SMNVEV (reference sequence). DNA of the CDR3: TGTGCCAGCAGTATTGGGACTAGCGGGGCCACAGATACGCAGTATTTT. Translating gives CASSIGTSGATDTQYF.

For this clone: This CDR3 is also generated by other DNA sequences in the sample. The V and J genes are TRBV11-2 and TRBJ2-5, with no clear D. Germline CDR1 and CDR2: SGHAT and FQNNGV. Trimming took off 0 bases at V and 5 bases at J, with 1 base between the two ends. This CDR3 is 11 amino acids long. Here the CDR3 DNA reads TGTGCCAGCAGCTTAGACGAGACCCAGTACTTC. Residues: CASSLDETQYF.

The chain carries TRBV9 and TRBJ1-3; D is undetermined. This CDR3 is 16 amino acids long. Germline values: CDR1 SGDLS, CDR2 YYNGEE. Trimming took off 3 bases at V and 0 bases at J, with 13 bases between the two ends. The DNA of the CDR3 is TGTGCCAGCAGCGATTGGGCGGAAAGCTCTGGAAACACCATATATTTT. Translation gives CASSDWAESSGNTIYF.

This CDR3 reads CASSFPGLRGETQYF. The CDR3 DNA is TGTGCCAGTAGTTTCCCCGGACTACGTGGGGAGACCCAGTACTTC. J is TRBJ2-5 and V is TRBV19, with D perhaps matching TRBD2 (6 bases). The ends were cut back, 5 bases at V and 5 bases at J, with 18 bases in the middle. Per the germline V gene, CDR1 is LNHDA and CDR2 is SQIVND (reference sequence). The CDR3 is 15 amino acids.

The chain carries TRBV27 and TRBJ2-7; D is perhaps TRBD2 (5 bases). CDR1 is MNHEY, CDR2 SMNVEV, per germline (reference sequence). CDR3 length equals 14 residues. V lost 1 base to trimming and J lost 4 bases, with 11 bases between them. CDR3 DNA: TGTGCCAGCAGTTTATTAGCGAAGCTTTACGAGCAGTACTTC. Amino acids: CASSLLAKLYEQYF.

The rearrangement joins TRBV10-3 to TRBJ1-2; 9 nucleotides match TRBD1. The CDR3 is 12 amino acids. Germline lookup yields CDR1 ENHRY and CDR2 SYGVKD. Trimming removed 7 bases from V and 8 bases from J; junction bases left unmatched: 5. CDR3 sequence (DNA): TGTGCCATCACCAGGACAGGGGAGGGCTACACCTTC. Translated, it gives CAITRTGEGYTF.

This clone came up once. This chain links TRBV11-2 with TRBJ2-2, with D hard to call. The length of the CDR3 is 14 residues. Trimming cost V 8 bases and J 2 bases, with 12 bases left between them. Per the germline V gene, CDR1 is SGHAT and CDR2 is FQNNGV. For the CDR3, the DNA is TGTGCCAGCCCCCGGGCCGAAAACACCGGGGAGCTGTTTTTT. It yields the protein CASPRAENTGELFF. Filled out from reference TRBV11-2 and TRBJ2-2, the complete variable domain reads EAGVAQSPRYKIIEKRQSVAFWCNPISGHATLYWYQQILGQGPKLLIQFQNNGVVDDSQLPKDRFSAERLKGVDSTLKIQPAKLEDSAVYLCASPRAENTGELFFGEGSRLTVL.

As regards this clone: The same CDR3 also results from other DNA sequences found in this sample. The CDR3, as DNA: TGCAGCGTTGTTTGGGGCTCCTACGAGCAGTACTTC. Translated, it gives CSVVWGSYEQYF. The chain employs TRBV29-1 and TRBJ2-7; D gene unclear. Germline CDR1 reads SQVTM; CDR2 reads ANQGSEA. Trimming stripped 4 bases from V and 0 bases from J, with 7 bases between. CDR3 length: 12 amino acids.

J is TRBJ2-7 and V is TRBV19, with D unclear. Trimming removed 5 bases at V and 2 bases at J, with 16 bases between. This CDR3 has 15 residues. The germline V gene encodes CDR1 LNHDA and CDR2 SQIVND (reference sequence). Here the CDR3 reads CASSLPWVSTYEQYF. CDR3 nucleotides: TGTGCCAGTAGTCTTCCATGGGTCTCCACCTACGAGCAGTACTTC.

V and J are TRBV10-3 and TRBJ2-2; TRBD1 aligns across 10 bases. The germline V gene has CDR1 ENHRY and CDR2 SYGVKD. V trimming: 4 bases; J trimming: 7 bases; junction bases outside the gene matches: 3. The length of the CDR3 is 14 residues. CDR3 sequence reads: CAISGQGAGGELFF. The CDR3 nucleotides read TGTGCCATCAGTGGACAGGGGGCGGGCGGGGAGCTGTTTTTT.

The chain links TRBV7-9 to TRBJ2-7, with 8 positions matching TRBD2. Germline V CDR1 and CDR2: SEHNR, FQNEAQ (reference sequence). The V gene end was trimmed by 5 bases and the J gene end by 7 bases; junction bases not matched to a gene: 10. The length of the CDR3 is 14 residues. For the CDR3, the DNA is TGTGCCAGCAGCCCCGGGACTAGTCTATGGGAGCAGTACTTC. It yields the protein CASSPGTSLWEQYF.

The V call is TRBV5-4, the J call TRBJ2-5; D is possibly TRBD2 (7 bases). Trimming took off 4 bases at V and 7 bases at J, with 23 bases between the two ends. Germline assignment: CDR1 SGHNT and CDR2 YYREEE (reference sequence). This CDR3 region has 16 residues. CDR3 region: CASSRGWAGLGATQYF. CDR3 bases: TGTGCCAGCAGCAGGGGGTGGGCCGGACTAGGAGCGACCCAGTACTTC.

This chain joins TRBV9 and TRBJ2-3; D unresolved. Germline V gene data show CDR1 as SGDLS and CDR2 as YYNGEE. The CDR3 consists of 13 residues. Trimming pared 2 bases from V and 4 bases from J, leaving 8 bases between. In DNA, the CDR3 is TGTGCCAGCAGCGTCCAGCCCGCAGATACGCAGTATTTT. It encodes CASSVQPADTQYF.

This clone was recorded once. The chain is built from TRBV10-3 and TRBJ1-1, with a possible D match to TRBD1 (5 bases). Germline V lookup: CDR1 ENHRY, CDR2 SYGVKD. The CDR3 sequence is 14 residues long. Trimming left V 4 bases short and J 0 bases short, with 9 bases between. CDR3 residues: CAISGGDLNTEAFF. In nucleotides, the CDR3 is TGTGCCATCAGTGGGGGGGACTTGAACACTGAAGCTTTCTTT.

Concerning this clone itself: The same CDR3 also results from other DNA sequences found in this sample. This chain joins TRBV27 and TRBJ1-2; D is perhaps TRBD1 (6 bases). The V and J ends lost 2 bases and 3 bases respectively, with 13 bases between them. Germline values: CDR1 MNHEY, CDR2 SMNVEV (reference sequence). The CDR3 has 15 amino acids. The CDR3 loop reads CASSLSGGAHYGYTF. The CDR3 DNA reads TGTGCCAGCAGTTTAAGTGGGGGGGCTCACTATGGCTACACCTTC.

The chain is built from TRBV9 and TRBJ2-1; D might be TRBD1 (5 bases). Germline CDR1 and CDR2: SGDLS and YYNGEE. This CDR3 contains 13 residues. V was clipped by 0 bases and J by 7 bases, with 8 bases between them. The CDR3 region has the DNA TGTGCCAGCAGCGTAGGACAGAAGAATGAGCAGTTCTTC. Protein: CASSVGQKNEQFF. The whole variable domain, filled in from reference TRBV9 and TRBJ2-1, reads DSGVTQTPKHLITATGQRVTLRCSPRSGDLSVYWYQQSLDQGLQFLIQYYNGEERAKGNILERFSAQQFPDLHSELNLSSLELGDSALYFCASSVGQKNEQFFGPGTRLTVL.

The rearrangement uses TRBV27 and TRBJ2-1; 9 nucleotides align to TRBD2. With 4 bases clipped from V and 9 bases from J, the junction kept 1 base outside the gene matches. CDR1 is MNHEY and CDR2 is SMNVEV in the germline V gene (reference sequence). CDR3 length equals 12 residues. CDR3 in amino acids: CASSSSGTEQFF. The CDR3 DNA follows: TGTGCCAGCAGTTCTAGCGGGACTGAGCAGTTCTTC.

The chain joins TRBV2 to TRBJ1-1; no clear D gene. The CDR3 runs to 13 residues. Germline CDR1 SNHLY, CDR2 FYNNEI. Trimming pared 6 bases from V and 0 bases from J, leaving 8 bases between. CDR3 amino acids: CASRGSMNTEAFF. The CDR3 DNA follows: TGTGCCAGCAGGGGATCAATGAACACTGAAGCTTTCTTT.